These 15 T cell receptor beta chains came from one sample sequenced in a study of identifying expanded T cells in peripheral blood. Generated by immunoSEQ multiplex PCR, the TCRdb table keeps only in-frame clones and is missing some. This sample has about 85,000 clones, with approximately 90% found just once. The sample was blood. Receptors were obtained from a person aged 18 to 75 in good health.

V is TRBV4-3 and J is TRBJ1-6, with D possibly TRBD1 on 5 matching bases. Deletions cut 5 bases from V and 5 bases from J, with 16 bases between. The CDR3 length is 16 residues. Germline V lookup: CDR1 LGHNA, CDR2 YSLEER. Here the CDR3 reads CASSSAPRGDNSPLHF. The DNA for the CDR3 is TGCGCCAGCAGCTCCGCCCCGAGAGGGGATAATTCACCCCTCCACTTT.

This chain joins TRBV7-2 and TRBJ1-5; D perhaps matches TRBD1 (5 bases). The V gene's germline CDR1 is SGHTA and CDR2 FQGNSA. The CDR3 totals 13 residues. Trimming pared 5 bases from V and 4 bases from J, leaving 9 bases between. DNA for the CDR3: TGTGCCAGCAGCATCCCAGGGAATCAGCCCCAGCATTTT. Residues: CASSIPGNQPQHF.

This clone has a single count. This chain joins TRBV6-1 and TRBJ1-5; TRBD1 might be the D (5 bases). CDR3 size: 14 residues. The V and J ends lost 2 bases and 8 bases respectively, with 13 bases between them. Germline V CDR1 and CDR2: MNHNS, SASEGT. For the CDR3, the DNA is TGTGCCAGCAGTGAATGGGGCCTCACGGAGCCCCAGCATTTT. It translates to CASSEWGLTEPQHF.

The gene calls are TRBV4-3 and TRBJ2-6; D possibly uses TRBD1 or TRBD2 (5 bases each). The ends were cut back, 1 base at V and 4 bases at J, with 8 bases in the middle. The germline V gene has CDR1 LGHNA and CDR2 YSLEER. This CDR3 spans 15 amino acids. In nucleotides, the CDR3 is TGCGCCAGCAGCCAAGCCGGGGCAGGGGCCAACGTCCTGACTTTC. As protein: CASSQAGAGANVLTF.

The chain uses TRBV4-1 and TRBJ2-3; perhaps TRBD1 as D (6 bases). This CDR3 comprises 13 residues. Trimming left V 1 base short and J 6 bases short, with 8 bases between. Germline V gene data show CDR1 as MGHRA and CDR2 as YSYEKL. The CDR3: CASSQVRGDTQYF. CDR3 nucleotides: TGCGCCAGCAGCCAAGTGAGGGGGGATACGCAGTATTTT.

The chain couples TRBV7-2 to TRBJ1-2; no clear D gene. The CDR3 extends over 14 amino acids. CDR1 and CDR2 (germline): SGHTA, FQGNSA. Trimming took 0 bases from V and 4 from J, leaving 9 bases between them. CDR3 DNA: TGTGCCAGCAGCTTAGCGGTTGCGGCCTATGGCTACACCTTC. This sequence encodes CASSLAVAAYGYTF.

The CDR3 region has the DNA TGCGCCAGCAGCCAAGCACAATGGGGGCAGGGAGCCGGCAATCAGCCCCAGCATTTT. Its translation is CASSQAQWGQGAGNQPQHF. The chain is built from TRBV4-3 and TRBJ1-5; D possibly corresponds to TRBD1 (6 bases). The CDR3 covers 19 residues. Trimming cost V 1 base and J 2 bases, with 21 bases left between them. CDR1 LGHNA and CDR2 YSLEER come from the germline V gene.

The chain's CDR3 is CASSMDSTGSHEQYF. The CDR3, as DNA: TGTGCCAGCAGTATGGACAGCACAGGGAGCCACGAGCAGTACTTC. V is TRBV7-9 and J is TRBJ2-7, with D tentatively TRBD1 (6 bases). Germline lookup yields CDR1 SEHNR and CDR2 FQNEAQ (reference sequence). This CDR3 has 15 amino acids. Trimming took 6 bases from V and 5 from J, leaving 20 bases between them. Full variable domain (remainder filled in from reference TRBV7-9 and TRBJ2-7): DTGVSQNPRHKITKRGQNVTFRCDPISEHNRLYWYRQTLGQGPEFLTYFQNEAQLEKSRLLSDRFSAERPKGSFSTLEIQRTEQGDSAMYLCASSMDSTGSHEQYFGPGTRLTVT.

The CDR3 loop is CASSADRGGEQFF. The CDR3 coding sequence is TGTGCCAGCTCAGCAGACAGGGGAGGTGAGCAGTTCTTC. The chain links TRBV18 to TRBJ2-1; TRBD1 aligns across 8 bases. Germline V gene sequence: CDR1 KGHSH, CDR2 LQKENI. CDR3 size: 13 residues. V gave up 5 bases and J gave up 9 bases; unmatched junction bases: 6. The entire variable domain, with the rest obtained from reference TRBV18 and TRBJ2-1, is as follows: NAGVMQNPRHLVRRRGQEARLRCSPMKGHSHVYWYRQLPEEGLKFMVYLQKENIIDESGMPKERFSAEFPKEGPSILRIQQVVRGDSAAYFCASSADRGGEQFFGPGTRLTVL.

The chain joins TRBV7-7 to TRBJ2-3, with D tentatively TRBD2 (5 bases). The germline gives CDR1 SSHAT, CDR2 FNYEAQ (reference sequence). The CDR3 length is 15 residues. V shed 0 bases and J shed 6 bases, with 13 bases lying between them. The CDR3 here is CASSLAGGPYDTQYF. CDR3 DNA sequence: TGTGCCAGCAGCTTAGCTGGCGGGCCCTACGATACGCAGTATTTT.

This clone has only a few counts. V and J are TRBV5-1 and TRBJ1-1; no clear D gene. Germline loops: CDR1 SGHRS, CDR2 YFSETQ. CDR3 length: 14 amino acids. V lost 0 bases and J lost 0, with 6 bases in between. In DNA, the CDR3 is TGCGCCAGCAGCTTGGATTGGATGAACACTGAAGCTTTCTTT. Translation: CASSLDWMNTEAFF.

The genes are TRBV11-3 and TRBJ1-1; D call uncertain. V lost 5 bases and J 4 bases, leaving 11 bases between the germline ends. The CDR3 loop spans 13 amino acids. Germline V lookup: CDR1 SGHNT, CDR2 YENEEA. CDR3: CASSAEEGTEAFF. DNA for the CDR3: TGTGCCAGCAGCGCAGAGGAGGGCACTGAAGCTTTCTTT.

This chain uses TRBV7-9 with TRBJ1-1, with TRBD1 matching over 7 bases. V was pared by 3 bases and J by 4 bases, with 8 bases of the junction left unmatched. Per the germline V gene, CDR1 is SEHNR and CDR2 is FQNEAQ (reference sequence). The CDR3 runs 15 residues. The CDR3 loop reads CASSFFRGSGTEAFF. CDR3 in DNA: TGTGCCAGCAGCTTTTTCAGGGGGTCTGGCACTGAAGCTTTCTTT.

The V and J genes are TRBV7-6 and TRBJ2-5; TRBD2 matches at 7 bases. The CDR3 loop spans 15 amino acids. J lost 2 bases, V lost 5 bases, and 8 bases had no gene match. CDR1 and CDR2 (germline): SGHVS, FNYEAQ. CDR3 residues: CASSPIAGLQETQYF. The CDR3 region has the DNA TGTGCCAGCAGCCCCATAGCGGGCTTGCAAGAGACCCAGTACTTC.

The genes are TRBV10-3 and TRBJ1-3; D is unclear. Trimming pared 9 bases from V and 9 bases from J, leaving 15 bases between. The CDR3 loop spans 12 amino acids. Per germline, CDR1 ENHRY and CDR2 SYGVKD. Here the CDR3 DNA reads TGTGCCATTCAGGACCGATGGGGCACCATATATTTT. Translating it yields CAIQDRWGTIYF.